The next 16 T cell receptor beta chains were all read from a single sample in a study of monozygotic twins with inflammatory bowel disease. For each CDR3 protein, TCRdb gives one entry from its re-call of the 5' RACE reads, without DNA. Here the sample table reports about 450,000 distinct CDR3 sequences. Sequencing was performed on blood. The receptors stem from a human donor with ulcerative colitis or Crohn's disease, or a healthy co-twin of an affected twin (not recorded which).

The rearrangement uses TRBV5-1 and TRBJ2-2; TCRdb picks TRBD1, but there is no DNA to check that call. This CDR3 region has 15 residues. CDR1 is SGHRS, CDR2 YFSETQ, per germline. The CDR3 reads CASSLVSRVTGELFF.

V is TRBV19 and J is TRBJ2-7; the TCRdb D gene call, TRBD2, has no DNA to confirm it. The CDR3 runs 15 residues. Germline V lookup: CDR1 LNHDA, CDR2 SQIVND (reference sequence). CDR3 loop: CASSGGLAGAYEQYF.

The chain joins TRBV27 to TRBJ2-7. Germline values: CDR1 MNHEY, CDR2 SMNVEV (reference sequence). The CDR3 extends over 11 amino acids. CDR3 region: CASKDRSGQYF.

The chain carries TRBV5-1 and TRBJ2-6; with no DNA, the TCRdb D assignment of TRBD1 cannot be verified. Germline V gene lookup returns CDR1 SGHRS and CDR2 YFSETQ. The CDR3 is made up of 17 amino acids. The CDR3 loop is CASSSLGQGGGANVLTF.

V is TRBV11-2 and J is TRBJ2-3; TCRdb proposes TRBD2, but this gene call is untestable without DNA. The CDR3 is 19 residues long. CDR1 and CDR2 from the germline V gene are SGHAT and FQNNGV. CDR3 region: CASSLKNTGLAGYTDTQYF.

This rearrangement joins TRBV7-8 to TRBJ2-3; with no DNA, the TCRdb D assignment of TRBD2 cannot be verified. This CDR3 is built from 14 residues. Germline values: CDR1 SGHVS, CDR2 FQNEAQ. The CDR3 loop is CASRTSGGTDTQYF.

The chain recombines TRBV12-3 or TRBV12-4 with TRBJ2-3; the D call of TRBD2 rests on TCRdb alone, since no DNA is present to check it. The CDR3 is 15 amino acids. The CDR3 sequence: CASSLLAGATDTQYF.

The gene calls are TRBV29-1 and TRBJ2-1; the TRBD1 assignment by TCRdb is unverifiable without DNA. There are 13 residues in the CDR3. The germline V gene encodes CDR1 SQVTM and CDR2 ANQGSEA. The CDR3 region is CSFQGDKRGEQFF.

The rearrangement links TRBV5-1 to TRBJ1-1; the TCRdb D gene call, TRBD1, has no DNA to confirm it. Germline CDR1 SGHRS, CDR2 YFSETQ. The CDR3 covers 13 residues. The CDR3: CASSLGTPNEAFF.

The gene calls are TRBV28 and TRBJ2-7. The CDR3 has 15 residues. The V gene's germline CDR1 is MDHEN and CDR2 SYDVKM. The CDR3 loop is CASSLAQGLSYEQYF. Looking up the rest from reference TRBV28 and TRBJ2-7 gives the full variable domain: DVKVTQSSRYLVKRTGEKVFLECVQDMDHENMFWYRQDPGLGLRLIYFSYDVKMKEKGDIPEGYSVSREKKERFSLILESASTNQTSMYLCASSLAQGLSYEQYFGPGTRLTVT.

This chain uses TRBV7-2 with TRBJ2-3; TCRdb gives TRBD2 as the D gene, but with no DNA this cannot be confirmed. Germline CDR1 and CDR2: SGHTA and FQGNSA. The CDR3 contains 16 residues. CDR3 loop: CASSSSRASGSDTQYF.

The chain links TRBV7-9 to TRBJ2-6. The CDR3 contains 15 residues. Germline V gene lookup returns CDR1 SEHNR and CDR2 FQNEAQ (reference sequence). CDR3 amino acids: CASSLEFSGANVLTF.

V and J are TRBV12-3 or TRBV12-4 and TRBJ2-3; checking the TCRdb D call of TRBD2 is not possible without DNA. The CDR3 runs 17 residues. The CDR3 is CASSSPGTSGYTDTQYF.

The chain carries TRBV2 and TRBJ2-5; TCRdb returns TRBD2, unconfirmable since there is no DNA. Germline V gives CDR1 SNHLY, CDR2 FYNNEI. CDR3 size: 16 residues. This CDR3 reads CASSERVAGFQETQYF.

The chain has TRBV2 and TRBJ2-1; TCRdb selects TRBD2, and the lack of DNA leaves this call unchecked. Germline assignment: CDR1 SNHLY and CDR2 FYNNEI. This CDR3 is built from 15 residues. CDR3 region: CASKDGGGSYNEQFF.

The chain recombines TRBV19 with TRBJ2-1; TCRdb returns TRBD2, unconfirmable since there is no DNA. This CDR3 is 15 amino acids long. Germline CDR1 is LNHDA and CDR2 is SQIVND (reference sequence). CDR3 loop: CASSGPGLAVNEQFF.